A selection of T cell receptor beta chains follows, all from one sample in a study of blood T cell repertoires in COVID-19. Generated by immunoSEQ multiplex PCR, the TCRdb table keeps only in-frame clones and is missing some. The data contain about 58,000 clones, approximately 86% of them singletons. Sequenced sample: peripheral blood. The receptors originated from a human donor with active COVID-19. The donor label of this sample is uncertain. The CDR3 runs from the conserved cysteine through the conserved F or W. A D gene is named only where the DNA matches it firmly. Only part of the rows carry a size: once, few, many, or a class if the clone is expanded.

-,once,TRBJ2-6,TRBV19,TGTGCCAGTACCTCTAAAGATTCTGGGGCCAACGTCCTGACTTTC,CASTSKDSGANVLTF
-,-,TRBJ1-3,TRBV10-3,TGTGCCATCAGGGCCTTCAGCTCTGGAAACACCATATATTTT,CAIRAFSSGNTIYF
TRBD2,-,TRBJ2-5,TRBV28,TGTGCCAGCAGTTTTCCGGGACTAGCGGGCGGGGAGACCCAGTACTTC,CASSFPGLAGGETQYF
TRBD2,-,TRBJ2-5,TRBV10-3,TGTGCCATCAGTGAGTCTAATGGTTCAGCGGGAGGTTCCCAAGAGACCCAGTACTTC,CAISESNGSAGGSQETQYF
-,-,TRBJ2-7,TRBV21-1,TGTGCCAGCAGCCATGGGGCTAGCGGGAGCAGCTCCTACGAGCAGTACTTC,CASSHGASGSSSYEQYF
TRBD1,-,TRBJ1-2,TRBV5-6,TGTGCCAGCAGCACAGGGGGCTATGGCTACACCTTC,CASSTGGYGYTF
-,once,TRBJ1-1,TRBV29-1,TGCAGCGTTGAAGCAAAAATGAACACTGAAGCTTTCTTT,CSVEAKMNTEAFF
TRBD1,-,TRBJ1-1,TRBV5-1,TGCGCCAGCAGATTGACAGGGGGGAACACTGAAGCTTTCTTT,CASRLTGGNTEAFF
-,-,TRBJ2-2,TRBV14,TGTGCCAGCAGCCTTTTTCTAGGCACCGGGGAGCTGTTTTTT,CASSLFLGTGELFF
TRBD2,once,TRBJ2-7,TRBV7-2,TGTGCCAGCAGCTTAGGGGGGTTGGGACTAAGCACCTACGAGCAGTACTTC,CASSLGGLGLSTYEQYF
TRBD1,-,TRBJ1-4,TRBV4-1,TGCGCCAGCAGCCAAGGGGGGGTGATAGGACAGGGTCGTGAAAAACTGTTTTTT,CASSQGGVIGQGREKLFF
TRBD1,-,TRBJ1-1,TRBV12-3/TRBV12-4,TGTGCCAGCAGCCTACAGGGGGCTGGTGAAGCTTTCTTT,CASSLQGAGEAFF
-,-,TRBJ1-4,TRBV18,TGTGCCAGCTCGGAGCAGAGTAATGAAAAACTGTTTTTT,CASSEQSNEKLFF
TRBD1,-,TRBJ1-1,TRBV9,TGTGCCAGCAGCGATAACAGGGGCACTGAAGCTTTCTTT,CASSDNRGTEAFF
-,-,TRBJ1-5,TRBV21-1,TGTGCCAGCATTTCACAGGGCTGGAGTAATCAGCCCCAGCATTTT,CASISQGWSNQPQHF
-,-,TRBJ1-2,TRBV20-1,TGCAGTGCTAGTTTATCGGGTATGAGTGGCTACACCTTC,CSASLSGMSGYTF
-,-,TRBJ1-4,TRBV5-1,TGCGCCAGCAGCTTATCGAACCCAGGGGCGGTCGGTGAAAAACTGTTTTTT,CASSLSNPGAVGEKLFF
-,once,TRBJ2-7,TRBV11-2,TGTGCCAGCAGCCCCTTCTACGAGCAGTACTTC,CASSPFYEQYF
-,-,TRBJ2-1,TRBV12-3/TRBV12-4,TGTGCCAGCAGTGTCACCAGGACAGACGAGCAGTTCTTC,CASSVTRTDEQFF
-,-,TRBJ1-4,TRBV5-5,TGTGCCAGCACCCCGGAGGCAGGGACATTGGGTAATGAAAAACTGTTTTTT,CASTPEAGTLGNEKLFF
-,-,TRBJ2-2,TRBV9,TGTGCCAGCAGCGTCAATCCGGACTGGTCCGGGGAGCTGTTTTTT,CASSVNPDWSGELFF
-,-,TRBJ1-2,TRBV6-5,TGTGCCACCTCAACTCGGGGGCGGGAGCGCTACACCTTC,CATSTRGRERYTF
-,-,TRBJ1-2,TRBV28,TGTGCCAGCAGTTTAGACATAACTAACTATGGCTACACCTTC,CASSLDITNYGYTF
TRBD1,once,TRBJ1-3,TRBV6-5,TGTGCCAGCAGCCCGGACAGGGACTCTGGAAACACCATATATTTT,CASSPDRDSGNTIYF
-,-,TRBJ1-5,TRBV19,TGTGCCAGTAGTATATTACCCGGGGGCAATCAGCCCCAGCATTTT,CASSILPGGNQPQHF
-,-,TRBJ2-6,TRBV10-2,TGCGCCGTAAAACTCCCTGGGGCCAACGTCCTGACTTTC,CAVKLPGANVLTF
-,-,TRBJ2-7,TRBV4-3,TGCGCCAGCAGCCAAGATCTCCCAGCGGAGAGCTACGAGCAGTACTTC,CASSQDLPAESYEQYF
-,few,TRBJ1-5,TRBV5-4,TGTGCCAGCAGCTGGGACTTGGGTCAGCCCCAGCATTTT,CASSWDLGQPQHF
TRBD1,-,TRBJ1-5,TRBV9,TGTGCCAGCAGCGGCGGGACAGGCCGCTCGTCAGCCCAGCATTTT,CASSGGTGRSSAQHF
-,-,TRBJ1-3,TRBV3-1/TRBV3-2,TGTGCCAGCAGCCAAGTGCCGACCGGGGTAGGGGGAAACACCATATATTTT,CASSQVPTGVGGNTIYF
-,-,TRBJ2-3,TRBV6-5,TGTGCCAGCAGTTCGTGGGGGGAGACAGATACGCAGTATTTT,CASSSWGETDTQYF
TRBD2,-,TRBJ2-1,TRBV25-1,TGTGCCAGCAGTGAGAGCGGGGGGGCATACAATGAGCAGTTCTTC,CASSESGGAYNEQFF
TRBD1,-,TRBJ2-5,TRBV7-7,TGTGCTAGCAGCCCTGACAGGGGGCTATCGGAGACCCAGTACTTC,CASSPDRGLSETQYF
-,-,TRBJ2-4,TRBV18,TGTGCCACAACACAGGTGTCGATGGGGAACATTCAGTACTTC,CATTQVSMGNIQYF
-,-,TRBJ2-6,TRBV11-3,TGTGCCAGCAGCTTAGAAGCCACTGGGGCCAACGTCCTGACTTTC,CASSLEATGANVLTF
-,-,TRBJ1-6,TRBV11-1,TGTGCCAGCAGCTTATTCGGGGTCGGCTCACCCCTCCACTTT,CASSLFGVGSPLHF
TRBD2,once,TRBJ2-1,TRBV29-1,TGCAGCGTGGGCCCGGGACTAGCTATGCTAGGGGCCTACAATGAGCAGTTCTTC,CSVGPGLAMLGAYNEQFF
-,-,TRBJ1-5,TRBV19,TGTGCCAGTAGTTCCGGGACGCAGGGGACTCAGCCCCAGCATTTT,CASSSGTQGTQPQHF
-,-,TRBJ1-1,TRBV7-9,TGTGCCAGCAGCCCGAGGAACACTGAAGCTTTCTTT,CASSPRNTEAFF
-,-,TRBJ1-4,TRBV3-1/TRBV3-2,TGTGCCAGCAGCCAAGAACAGGGTTCGGTGAATGAAAAACTGTTTTTT,CASSQEQGSVNEKLFF
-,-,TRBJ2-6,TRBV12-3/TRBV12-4,TGTGCCAGCGCGGCTGGGGCCAACGTCCTGACTTTC,CASAAGANVLTF
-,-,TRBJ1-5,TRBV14,TGTGCCAGCAGGAGGGGCAATCAGCCCCAGCATTTT,CASRRGNQPQHF
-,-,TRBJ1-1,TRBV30,TGTGCCTGGTTGGACAGGAACACTGAAGCTTTCTTT,CAWLDRNTEAFF
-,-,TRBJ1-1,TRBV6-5,TGTGCCAGCAGTTACTCGGGGGGAACTGAAGCTTTCTTT,CASSYSGGTEAFF
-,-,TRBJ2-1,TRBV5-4,TGTGCCAGCAGCGAACAGGGCTCGCACAATGAGCAGTTCTTC,CASSEQGSHNEQFF